These 14 T cell receptor beta chains share one sample of origin, sequenced in a study of T cells in Graves' hyperthyroidism and ophthalmopathy (dated by TCRdb to the late 2010s). The library was made by multiplex PCR. The sequencer listed for this sample is Illumina HiSeq 2000. Amplification of TCR beta CDR3 regions was carried out from RNA transcripts. For the first round of RT-PCR on the TCR CDR3, the HTBI primer set was used together with the Qiagen OneStep RT-PCR kit. TCRdb trimmed the raw reads at Q25, called clones with MiXCR and kept productive beta chains. Each CDR3 protein appears once, grouped with its most common genes and DNA. This sample gives a few hundred thousand distinct CDR3 sequences in total; 15% to 20% of them show up just once. The ten largest clones add up to around 3.3% of the sample. The specimen sequenced was blood. These receptors all stem from a woman aged 40 to 55 with Graves' ophthalmopathy.

The chain is built from TRBV12-3 or TRBV12-4 and TRBJ2-1; 12 positions match TRBD2. The CDR3 has 15 residues. Trimming took 4 bases from V and 8 from J; bases not matched to a gene: 6. DNA for the CDR3: TGTGCCAGCAGTTCTGGGACTAGCGGGCGAGATGAGCAGTTCTTC. It yields the protein CASSSGTSGRDEQFF.

This clonotype was picked up a small number of times. The V and J genes are TRBV20-1 and TRBJ1-3, with D hard to call. The ends were cut back, 0 bases at V and 8 bases at J, with 11 bases in the middle. This CDR3 is built from 13 residues. Germline V CDR1 and CDR2: DFQATT, SNEGSKA (reference sequence). CDR3 nucleotide sequence: TGCAGTGCTAGAGACCCCCTAGACCACACCATATATTTT. As protein: CSARDPLDHTIYF.

In its sample, this clonotype was seen many times. The chain has TRBV12-3 or TRBV12-4 and TRBJ2-3, with 8 nucleotides matching TRBD2. The V and J ends lost 4 bases and 4 bases, in that order; junction bases with no gene match: 7. The CDR3 is made up of 15 amino acids. This CDR3 reads CASSSGTRSADTQYF. In DNA form, the CDR3 reads TGTGCCAGCAGTTCCGGGACTAGATCGGCAGATACGCAGTATTTT.

The sample holds a few counts of this clonotype. The chain employs TRBV20-1 and TRBJ2-7; TRBD2 matches at 8 bases. Germline V gene data show CDR1 as DFQATT and CDR2 as SNEGSKA (reference sequence). This CDR3 comprises 12 residues. V lost 5 bases and J lost 2; bases outside the gene matches: 2. CDR3 bases: TGCAGTGCTCAGCGGGAGCCCTACGAGCAGTACTTC. Encoded protein: CSAQREPYEQYF.

Comments on this clonotype: No conserved phenylalanine or tryptophan ends this CDR3, so it is likely a read error. The V and J genes are TRBV7-9 and TRBJ2-3; 7 nucleotides align to TRBD1. The V gene end was trimmed by 5 bases and the J gene end by 2 bases; junction bases not matched to a gene: 13. Per germline, CDR1 SEHNR and CDR2 FQNEAQ (reference sequence). The CDR3 sequence is 17 residues long. Here the CDR3 DNA reads TGTGCCAGCAGCGCTCTCCGGGACAGCTTGAACACAGATACGCAGTATTAT. Amino acids: CASSALRDSLNTDTQYY.

The chain uses TRBV24-1 and TRBJ2-2, with D perhaps TRBD1 (5 bases). The V end lost 2 bases, the J end lost 4 bases, and 10 bases lay between the germline ends. This CDR3 contains 15 residues. Looked up from germline, CDR1 is KGHDR and CDR2 is SFDVKD. CDR3 protein: CATSDSGQGTGELFF. The CDR3 DNA reads TGTGCCACCAGTGATTCAGGCCAGGGCACCGGGGAGCTGTTTTTT.

In this sample, this clonotype turned up a few times. The J gene is TRBJ2-7, the V gene TRBV18, with 12 bases matching TRBD2. The germline V gene has CDR1 KGHSH and CDR2 LQKENI. V shed 6 bases and J 2 bases; nucleotides not matched to a gene: 5. The CDR3 totals 15 residues. CDR3 nucleotides: TGTGCCAGCTCGTCTAGGACTAGCGGGACCTACGAGCAGTACTTC. Amino acid sequence: CASSSRTSGTYEQYF. Full variable domain (rest looked up from reference TRBV18 and TRBJ2-7): NAGVMQNPRHLVRRRGQEARLRCSPMKGHSHVYWYRQLPEEGLKFMVYLQKENIIDESGMPKERFSAEFPKEGPSILRIQQVVRGDSAAYFCASSSRTSGTYEQYFGPGTRLTVT.

The V call is TRBV7-2, the J call TRBJ2-7; D is perhaps TRBD2 (6 bases). Trimming pared 3 bases from V and 0 bases from J, leaving 12 bases between. The CDR3 covers 15 residues. CDR1 and CDR2 from the germline V gene are SGHTA and FQGNSA. The CDR3 loop is CASSFQTGGSYEQYF. CDR3 nucleotide sequence: TGTGCCAGCAGCTTTCAGACCGGGGGCTCCTACGAGCAGTACTTC.

This clonotype was picked up a small number of times. The chain carries TRBV20-1 and TRBJ2-1; 15 bases are shared with TRBD2. The CDR3 sequence is 18 residues long. Trimming removed 4 bases from V and 2 bases from J; junction bases left unmatched: 9. In germline, CDR1 is DFQATT, CDR2 SNEGSKA (reference sequence). This CDR3 is CSANGQGTSGRTYNEQFF. In DNA form, the CDR3 reads TGCAGTGCTAATGGACAGGGGACTAGCGGGAGGACCTACAATGAGCAGTTCTTC.

The chain is built from TRBV27 and TRBJ2-7; possibly TRBD2 for D (5 bases). The V end lost 7 bases, the J end lost 6 bases, and 22 bases lay between the germline ends. This CDR3 region has 15 residues. The germline gives CDR1 MNHEY, CDR2 SMNVEV (reference sequence). The CDR3 DNA is TGTGCCAGCAAACTAGTGGGGATGGCGGCAGGCGAGCAGTACTTC. Its translation is CASKLVGMAAGEQYF.

This clonotype has a count of ten or more. In DNA form, the CDR3 reads TGTGCCAGCAGTGAAGCCGGGGGTAGCCACACCGGGGAGCTGTTTTTT. It yields the protein CASSEAGGSHTGELFF. This chain joins TRBV2 and TRBJ2-2; D might be TRBD2 (6 bases). The CDR3 consists of 16 residues. V shed 0 bases and J shed 3 bases, with 11 bases lying between them. Germline-derived CDR1 and CDR2 are SNHLY and FYNNEI.

This clonotype came up a few times. The chain joins TRBV20-1 to TRBJ2-3, with 11 bases lining up with TRBD2. V lost 6 bases and J lost 1; bases outside the gene matches: 18. Germline CDR1 and CDR2: DFQATT and SNEGSKA (reference sequence). The CDR3 spans 19 residues. DNA of the CDR3: TGCAGTGCCCTCCGGGGTAGCGGGGGGGCCTGGGATGGCACAGATACGCAGTATTTT. It specifies CSALRGSGGAWDGTDTQYF.

This clonotype showed up just a few times. This chain links TRBV6-1 with TRBJ1-1, with D possibly TRBD1 on 5 matching bases. With 10 bases removed from V and 7 bases from J, the gap between germline ends came to 16 bases. Germline CDR1 is MNHNS and CDR2 is SASEGT. The CDR3 is 12 amino acids. The DNA for the CDR3 is TGTGCCACAATACCACGACAGAATGAAGCTTTCTTT. Translation gives CATIPRQNEAFF.

In this sample, this clonotype turned up a few times. The V call is TRBV15, the J call TRBJ2-5; the match to TRBD2 covers 9 bases. J lost 1 base, V lost 0 bases, and 9 bases had no gene match. The CDR3 is made up of 18 amino acids. CDR1 LNHNV and CDR2 YYDKDF come from the germline V gene (reference sequence). The CDR3: CATSRDRGGGAGQETQYF. CDR3 bases: TGTGCCACCAGCAGAGATAGGGGCGGGGGGGCAGGCCAAGAGACCCAGTACTTC.